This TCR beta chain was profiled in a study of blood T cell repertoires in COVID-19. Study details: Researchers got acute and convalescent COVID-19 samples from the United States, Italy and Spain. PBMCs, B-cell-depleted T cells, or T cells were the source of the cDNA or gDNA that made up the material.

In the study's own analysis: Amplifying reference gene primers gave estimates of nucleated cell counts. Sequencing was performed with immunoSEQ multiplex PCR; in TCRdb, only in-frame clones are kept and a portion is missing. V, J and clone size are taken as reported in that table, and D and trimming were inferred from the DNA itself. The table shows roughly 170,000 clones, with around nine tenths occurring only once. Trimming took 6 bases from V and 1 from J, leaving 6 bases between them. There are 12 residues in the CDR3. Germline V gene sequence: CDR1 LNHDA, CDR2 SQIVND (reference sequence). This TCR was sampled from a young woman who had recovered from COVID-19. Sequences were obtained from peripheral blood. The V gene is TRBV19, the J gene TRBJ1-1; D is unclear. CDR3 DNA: TGTGCCAGTAGACAGCCGAACACTGAAGCTTTCTTT. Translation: CASRQPNTEAFF.